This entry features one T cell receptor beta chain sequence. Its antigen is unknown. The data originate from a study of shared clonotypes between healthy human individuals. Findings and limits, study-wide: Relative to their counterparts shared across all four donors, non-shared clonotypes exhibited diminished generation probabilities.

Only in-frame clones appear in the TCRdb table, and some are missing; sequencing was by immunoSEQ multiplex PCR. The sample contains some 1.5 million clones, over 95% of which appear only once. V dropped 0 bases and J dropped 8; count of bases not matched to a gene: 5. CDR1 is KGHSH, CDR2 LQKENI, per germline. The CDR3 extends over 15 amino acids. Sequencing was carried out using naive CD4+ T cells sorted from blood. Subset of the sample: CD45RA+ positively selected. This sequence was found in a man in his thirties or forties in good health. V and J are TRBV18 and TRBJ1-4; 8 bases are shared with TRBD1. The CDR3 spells CASSPPNRGDEKLFF. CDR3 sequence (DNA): TGTGCCAGCTCACCACCGAACAGGGGGGACGAAAAACTGTTTTTT.